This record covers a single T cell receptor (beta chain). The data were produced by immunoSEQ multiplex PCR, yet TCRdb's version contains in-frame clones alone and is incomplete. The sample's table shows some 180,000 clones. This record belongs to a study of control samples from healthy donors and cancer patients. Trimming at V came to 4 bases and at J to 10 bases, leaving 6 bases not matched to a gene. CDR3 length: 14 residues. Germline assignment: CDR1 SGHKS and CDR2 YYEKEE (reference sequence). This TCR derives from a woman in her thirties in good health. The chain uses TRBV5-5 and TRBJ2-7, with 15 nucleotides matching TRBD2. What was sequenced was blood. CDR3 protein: CASSPGLAGGLQYF. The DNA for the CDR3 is TGTGCCAGCAGCCCGGGACTAGCGGGGGGTCTTCAGTACTTC.